The rows below give T cell receptor beta chains drawn from one sample of a study of blood T cell repertoires in COVID-19. Some clones are missing from TCRdb's copy, which holds only in-frame ones; the method was immunoSEQ multiplex PCR. The sample consists of 200,000 to 250,000 clones, roughly 80% of them appearing once. The material sequenced was peripheral blood. These receptors came from a woman between 70 and 85 years old with acute or convalescent COVID-19. Both conserved end residues are part of each CDR3. The order of the fields is J gene, V gene, clone size, CDR3 length, D gene, CDR3 DNA, CDR3 protein. D genes are given only for firm matches. Clone size is stated in some rows and not others, as once, few, many or a class when expanded.

>TRBJ2-5|TRBV23-1|.|15|TRBD1
TGCGCCAGCAGTCGGGACAGGGGACGTCAAGAGACCCAGTACTTC
CASSRDRGRQETQYF
>TRBJ1-2|TRBV28|.|17|TRBD1
TGTGCCAGCAGTTTATCTTATGCCGGGACAGGGAGCTATGGCTACACCTTC
CASSLSYAGTGSYGYTF
>TRBJ2-1|TRBV6-6|.|16|TRBD2
TGTGCCAGCAGTGGACGGACTAGCGGAAATTACAATGAGCAGTTCTTC
CASSGRTSGNYNEQFF
>TRBJ1-4|TRBV11-2|.|16|TRBD1
TGTGCCAGCAGCCCGGGACAGGTTGCAACTAATGAAAAACTGTTTTTT
CASSPGQVATNEKLFF
>TRBJ1-2|TRBV19|few|13|.
TGTGCCTCCAACGCGGGGGGTAACTATGGCTACACCTTC
CASNAGGNYGYTF
>TRBJ1-2|TRBV4-3|.|16|.
TGCGCCAGCAGCCAAGATTATAGCCCCCGGGACTATGGCTACACCTTC
CASSQDYSPRDYGYTF
>TRBJ2-7|TRBV5-4|many|14|TRBD1
TGTGCCAGCAGCCGAAGGGACAGCTCCTACGAGCAGTACTTC
CASSRRDSSYEQYF
>TRBJ1-6|TRBV4-2|once|17|TRBD1
TGTGCCAGCAGCCATGCCCCGGGACAGGGTTTAGGTTCACCCCTCCACTTT
CASSHAPGQGLGSPLHF
>TRBJ1-2|TRBV6-1|once|17|.
TGTGCCAGCAGTGAGGGGGCGAGGTTGGTGGATTGGTATGGCTACACCTTC
CASSEGARLVDWYGYTF
>TRBJ1-3|TRBV28|.|15|TRBD1
TGTGCCAGCAGCCGCAATTCAGGGGGAGCAAACACCATATATTTT
CASSRNSGGANTIYF
>TRBJ2-1|TRBV27|once|15|TRBD1
TGTGCCAGCAGTTTGGACAGGGTAGAATACAATGAGCAGTTCTTC
CASSLDRVEYNEQFF
>TRBJ2-5|TRBV7-2|.|16|TRBD1
TGTGCCAGCAGATCAGGACAGGGGACCGCCCAAGAGACCCAGTACTTC
CASRSGQGTAQETQYF
>TRBJ1-2|TRBV28|.|15|.
TGTGCCAGCAGTGCCAGGGGACTACCGAACTATGGCTACACCTTC
CASSARGLPNYGYTF
>TRBJ1-5|TRBV30|.|12|TRBD1
TGTGCCTGGGGACAGGGGGCCCAGCCCCAGCATTTT
CAWGQGAQPQHF
>TRBJ2-7|TRBV2|.|11|.
TGTGCCAGCAGCATCAGGTACGAGCAGTACTTC
CASSIRYEQYF
>TRBJ1-2|TRBV6-5|.|13|.
TGTGCCAGCAGTTACTCAGGGGGTAGGGGCTACACCTTC
CASSYSGGRGYTF
>TRBJ1-1|TRBV28|.|15|TRBD1
TGTGCCAGCAGCCTTACGGGGACAGGGGACTATGAAGCTTTCTTT
CASSLTGTGDYEAFF
>TRBJ2-7|TRBV6-5|.|15|TRBD1
TGTGCCAGCACAAAGAACCGGGACAGTTTAATCGAGCAGTACTTC
CASTKNRDSLIEQYF
>TRBJ1-3|TRBV6-1|few|13|.
TGTGCCAGCAGTGAAGAGCACGGAAACACCATATATTTT
CASSEEHGNTIYF
>TRBJ1-1|TRBV11-2|.|18|.
TGTGCCAGCAGCTTAGATCGGTCAAGGGGGAAATTCAACACTGAAGCTTTCTTT
CASSLDRSRGKFNTEAFF
>TRBJ2-7|TRBV19|.|15|TRBD1
TGTGCCAGTAGTACCTCGCCACAGGGGTCCTACGAGCAGTACTTC
CASSTSPQGSYEQYF
>TRBJ1-3|TRBV2|.|13|.
TGTGCCGGGCGCCGGTCCTCTGGAAACACCATATATTTT
CAGRRSSGNTIYF
>TRBJ1-5|TRBV7-8|.|16|.
TGTGCCAGCAGCTTAATGGGGGCAGGGAGCAATCAGCCCCAGCATTTT
CASSLMGAGSNQPQHF
>TRBJ1-1|TRBV19|.|13|TRBD1
TGTGCCAGTAGTATCTCCGGGACAGTAGAAGCTTTCTTT
CASSISGTVEAFF
>TRBJ1-1|TRBV6-2/TRBV6-3|.|15|.
TGTGCCAGCAGTTACCACTCGACAGGCAGGACTGAAGCTTTCTTT
CASSYHSTGRTEAFF
>TRBJ2-5|TRBV5-4|.|14|.
TGTGCCAGCAGCGTATTAGAGATCCAAGAGACCCAGTACTTC
CASSVLEIQETQYF
>TRBJ2-3|TRBV11-3|.|16|TRBD1
TGTGCCAGCAGCTTAGCGGGACAGGGGGGTACAGATACGCAGTATTTT
CASSLAGQGGTDTQYF
>TRBJ2-5|TRBV19|.|16|.
TGTGCCAGTAGCCATGACCTGCGTCCAGGTCGTGAGACCCAGTACTTC
CASSHDLRPGRETQYF
>TRBJ1-1|TRBV5-1|.|15|TRBD1
TGCGCCAGCAGCTTGGTCCTCGGACAGGGGGATGAAGCTTTCTTT
CASSLVLGQGDEAFF
>TRBJ1-2|TRBV28|.|16|TRBD1
TGTGCCAGCAGTCCTACCGGACAGGCCGTTAGGTATGGCTACACCTTC
CASSPTGQAVRYGYTF
>TRBJ2-2|TRBV9|.|17|TRBD2
TGTGCCAGCAGCGTAGGCGGCGGGGGGGCCAACACCGGGGAGCTGTTTTTT
CASSVGGGGANTGELFF
>TRBJ2-7|TRBV5-1|few|15|TRBD1
TGCGCCAGCAGCTTGGGGACAGGTCCCCCTTTCGAGCAGTACTTC
CASSLGTGPPFEQYF
>TRBJ1-5|TRBV2|once|18|TRBD1
TGTGCCAGCAGTGGCCTGGACAGGGGAAGGGGGAGCAATCAGCCCCAGCATTTT
CASSGLDRGRGSNQPQHF
>TRBJ2-5|TRBV5-1|.|14|.
TGCGCCAGCAGCCTCACGGGGGAAGGGGAGACCCAGTACTTC
CASSLTGEGETQYF
>TRBJ1-5|TRBV2|.|14|TRBD1
TGTGCCAGCAGTGAACAGGGGGCCTATCAGCCCCAGCATTTT
CASSEQGAYQPQHF
>TRBJ1-5|TRBV4-2|once|14|.
TGTGCCAGCAGCCAACAAGGCGAGACTGCAATTTCTCATTTT
CASSQQGETAISHF